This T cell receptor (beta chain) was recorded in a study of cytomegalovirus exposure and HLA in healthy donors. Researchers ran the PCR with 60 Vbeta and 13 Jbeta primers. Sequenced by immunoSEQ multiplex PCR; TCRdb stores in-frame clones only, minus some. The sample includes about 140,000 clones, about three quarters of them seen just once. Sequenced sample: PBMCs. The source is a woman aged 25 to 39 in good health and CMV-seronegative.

The CDR3 DNA follows: TGTGCCTGGAGCGGGACAGTAGGCCAGTACTTC. Translation: CAWSGTVGQYF. The chain employs TRBV30 and TRBJ2-5; 7 bases map to TRBD1. The junction had 5 bases not matched to a gene; V was cut back by 3 bases and J by 10 bases. Germline V gene sequence: CDR1 GTSNPN, CDR2 SVGIG (reference sequence). This CDR3 is built from 11 residues.